This TCR beta chain is from a study of shared clonotypes between healthy human individuals. Study details: In total, the donors were two women and a few men aged 18 to 49. Each donor contributed plates that comprised three CD4 naive, three CD4 memory, two CD8 naive and one CD8 memory.

The CDR3 has 13 amino acids. Germline V gene sequence: CDR1 SGHDT, CDR2 YYEEEE. The V gene lost 4 bases and the J gene lost 0 bases, with 7 bases spanning the gap. Profiled with immunoSEQ multiplex PCR; TCRdb holds only in-frame clones, not every one. Of 550,000 to 850,000 clones listed, 55% to 80% are singletons. Naive CD45RA+ and memory CD45RA-negative subsets were split from CD4+ cells. This clone was counted between two and nine times. The antigen is unknown. Study-wide results and limits: All-four-donor shared clonotypes had higher generation probabilities than non-shared clonotypes did.

The clonotype was recovered from a woman in her thirties in good health. This chain joins TRBV5-6 and TRBJ1-1; unclear D gene. Sequencing was performed on memory CD4+ T cells sorted from blood. Subset specified: CD45RA-negative fraction. This CDR3 reads CASSPRLNTEAFF. The CDR3 nucleotides read TGTGCCAGCAGCCCCCGTTTGAACACTGAAGCTTTCTTT.